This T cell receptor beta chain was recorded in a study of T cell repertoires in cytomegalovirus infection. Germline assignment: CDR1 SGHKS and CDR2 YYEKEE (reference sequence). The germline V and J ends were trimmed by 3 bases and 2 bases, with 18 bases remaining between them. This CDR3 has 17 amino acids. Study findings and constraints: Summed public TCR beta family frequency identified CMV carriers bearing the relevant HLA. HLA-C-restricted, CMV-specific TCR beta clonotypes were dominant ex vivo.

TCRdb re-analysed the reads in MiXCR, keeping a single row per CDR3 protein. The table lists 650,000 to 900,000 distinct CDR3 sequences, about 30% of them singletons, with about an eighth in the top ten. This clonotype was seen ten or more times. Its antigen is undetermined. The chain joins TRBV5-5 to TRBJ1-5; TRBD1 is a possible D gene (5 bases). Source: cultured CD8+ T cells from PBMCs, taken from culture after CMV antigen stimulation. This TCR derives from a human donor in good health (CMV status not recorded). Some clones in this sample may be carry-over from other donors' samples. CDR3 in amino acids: CASSSSYGARGNQPQHF. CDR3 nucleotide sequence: TGTGCCAGCAGCTCATCCTACGGAGCCAGGGGCAATCAGCCCCAGCATTTT.